This T cell receptor (beta chain) was obtained from a study of T cells in women clearing cervical HPV infection. Study-level information: Case blood was drawn a median approximately 160 days after lesion detection.

HPV was found by MY09/MY11 PCR and dot-blot genotyping. For this clone: Read data end 3 residues before the CDR3 end; the end is taken from the germline J gene.

Average input was around 1,200 ng genomic DNA for immunoSEQ TCR beta CDR3 amplification. The protocol was immunoSEQ multiplex PCR, while the TCRdb copy is restricted to in-frame clones and leaves out a portion. Across 44,000 or so clones, the top ten clones capture 0.95% to 1% of the sample. The CDR3 sequence is 13 residues long. V shed 7 bases and J shed 6 bases, with 15 bases lying between them. Sequences were obtained from blood buffy coat. The TCR originated in a woman aged 18 to 75 with a cervical HPV16 infection that either progressed to CIN3+ or cleared (not recorded which). The chain is built from TRBV12-3 or TRBV12-4 and TRBJ1-1; maybe TRBD1 (5 bases). The CDR3 bases that were read are TGTGCCAGCACACAGCCCTCGGGGGCTGAA. Translation gives CASTQPSGAE. The entire CDR3 sequence reads CASTQPSGAEAFF.